This T cell receptor (beta chain) was documented in a study of cytotoxic CD8 clonotypes in ibrutinib-treated CLL. The overall study: Outcomes included around 24 partial and 2 complete responses; after median roughly 65 months, 14 stayed remitted and approximately 12 progressed. Study results and limitations: Clonotypes that were public were uncommon, and they contracted or stayed stable on treatment. Ibrutinib response saw clonality rise, and progression saw it return toward baseline.

This clone has more than one count but fewer than ten. What it binds is not known. T cells were sequenced at a targeted depth of 1 in 200,000 to 1 in 1 million. The protocol was immunoSEQ multiplex PCR, while the TCRdb copy is restricted to in-frame clones and leaves out a portion. The sample includes approximately 300,000 clones, just under 80% of them seen just once. There are 13 residues in the CDR3. The V and J ends lost 1 base and 5 bases respectively, with 9 bases between them. Germline CDR1 GTSNPN, CDR2 SVGIG (reference sequence). Sequencing used PBMCs, obtained before ibrutinib treatment. This receptor was taken from a human donor with chronic lymphocytic leukemia. The rearrangement uses TRBV30 and TRBJ1-5; no firm D call. The CDR3 coding sequence is TGTGCCTGGAGTGGCAGCGGGGATCAGCCCCAGCATTTT. This encodes CAWSGSGDQPQHF.